These T cell receptor beta chains were read from a single sample in a study of blood T cell repertoires in COVID-19. Repertoires were generated with immunoSEQ multiplex PCR, while TCRdb's copy carries only in-frame clones and drops some. The sample shows over 200,000 clones, approximately 83% of them seen only once. Sequenced input: peripheral blood. These receptors originate from a man aged 40-49 years with acute or convalescent COVID-19. CDR3s include the opening cysteine and the closing phenylalanine or tryptophan. The D gene is left open where the match is weak. Not all rows give a size; the values are once, few, many and, for expanded clones, a class.

d_gene: -; v_gene: TRBV6-5; abundance: few; j_gene: TRBJ2-3; CDR3nt: TGTGCCAGCAGTTACGGCGGGAGCACAGATACGCAGTATTTT; CDR3aa: CASSYGGSTDTQYF
d_gene: TRBD2; v_gene: TRBV27; abundance: -; j_gene: TRBJ2-1; CDR3nt: TGTGCCAGCAGTCCCGGGACTAGCGGGAGGTATGAGCAGTTCTTC; CDR3aa: CASSPGTSGRYEQFF
d_gene: TRBD1; v_gene: TRBV19; abundance: -; j_gene: TRBJ1-5; CDR3nt: TGTGCCAGTAGTCTCGGACAGGGAGGAAATCAGCCCCAGCATTTT; CDR3aa: CASSLGQGGNQPQHF
d_gene: TRBD2; v_gene: TRBV2; abundance: -; j_gene: TRBJ2-2; CDR3nt: TGTGCCAGCAGGGCAAAGGCCCTAGCGGGAAGCACCGGGGAGCTGTTTTTT; CDR3aa: CASRAKALAGSTGELFF
d_gene: TRBD2; v_gene: TRBV9; abundance: -; j_gene: TRBJ2-1; CDR3nt: TGTGCCAGCAGCGTAGGGGAGGGCTACCTTGTCCATGAGCAGTTCTTC; CDR3aa: CASSVGEGYLVHEQFF
d_gene: -; v_gene: TRBV29-1; abundance: -; j_gene: TRBJ1-1; CDR3nt: TGCAGCGCGGTGGAGGGGCACCGGAACACTGAAGCTTTCTTT; CDR3aa: CSAVEGHRNTEAFF
d_gene: -; v_gene: TRBV27; abundance: -; j_gene: TRBJ2-7; CDR3nt: TGTGCCAGCAGTTCAGGGGCTACCTACGAGCAGTACTTC; CDR3aa: CASSSGATYEQYF
d_gene: -; v_gene: TRBV6-1; abundance: -; j_gene: TRBJ1-5; CDR3nt: TGTGCCAGCAGTGAACACACCCATGGGCCCCAGCATTTT; CDR3aa: CASSEHTHGPQHF
d_gene: -; v_gene: TRBV11-2; abundance: -; j_gene: TRBJ2-5; CDR3nt: TGTGCCAGCAGCATTGGACTATCGGAGACCCAGTACTTC; CDR3aa: CASSIGLSETQYF
d_gene: -; v_gene: TRBV6-2/TRBV6-3; abundance: -; j_gene: TRBJ2-1; CDR3nt: TGTGCCAGCAGTCCCCCAGAGGGCCCCTACAATGAGCAGTTCTTC; CDR3aa: CASSPPEGPYNEQFF
d_gene: TRBD1; v_gene: TRBV29-1; abundance: -; j_gene: TRBJ2-7; CDR3nt: TGCAGCGTTCGACAGGGCCTCATCGAGCAGTACTTC; CDR3aa: CSVRQGLIEQYF
d_gene: TRBD1; v_gene: TRBV5-1; abundance: -; j_gene: TRBJ1-6; CDR3nt: TGCGCCAGCAGCCCCGAGGGACAGGGGGCCTATAATTCACCCCTCCACTTT; CDR3aa: CASSPEGQGAYNSPLHF
d_gene: TRBD1; v_gene: TRBV2; abundance: -; j_gene: TRBJ2-2; CDR3nt: TGTGCCAGCAGTACAGGGGGCGAGAACACCGGGGAGCTGTTTTTT; CDR3aa: CASSTGGENTGELFF
d_gene: -; v_gene: TRBV6-2/TRBV6-3; abundance: few; j_gene: TRBJ2-7; CDR3nt: TGTGCCAGCAGCCCAAGGAGCTACGAGCAGTACTTC; CDR3aa: CASSPRSYEQYF
d_gene: TRBD1; v_gene: TRBV28; abundance: -; j_gene: TRBJ2-7; CDR3nt: TGTGCCAGCAGTGACACAGGGGGCAATGCCTACGAGCAGTACTTC; CDR3aa: CASSDTGGNAYEQYF
d_gene: -; v_gene: TRBV5-5; abundance: few; j_gene: TRBJ2-7; CDR3nt: TGTGCCAGCAGCTCCGAATATACGGGGAAGGAGCAGTACTTC; CDR3aa: CASSSEYTGKEQYF
d_gene: TRBD2; v_gene: TRBV7-2; abundance: -; j_gene: TRBJ2-1; CDR3nt: TGTGCCAGCAGCTTGGAAGCGGGAGGGTACAATGAGCAGTTCTTC; CDR3aa: CASSLEAGGYNEQFF
d_gene: -; v_gene: TRBV9; abundance: -; j_gene: TRBJ1-6; CDR3nt: TGTGCCAGCAGCACCTATGGTGAGGGCTCCTCACCCCTCCACTTT; CDR3aa: CASSTYGEGSSPLHF
d_gene: TRBD1; v_gene: TRBV18; abundance: -; j_gene: TRBJ2-7; CDR3nt: TGTGCCAGCTCACAATCGACAGGGGAGGCCTACGAGCAGTACTTC; CDR3aa: CASSQSTGEAYEQYF
d_gene: TRBD2; v_gene: TRBV30; abundance: few; j_gene: TRBJ2-3; CDR3nt: TGTGCCTGGAGCCTAGCGGGAGAGGAGACAGATACGCAGTATTTT; CDR3aa: CAWSLAGEETDTQYF
d_gene: -; v_gene: TRBV7-2; abundance: -; j_gene: TRBJ2-5; CDR3nt: TGTGCCAGCACGTCACAGGGGAGGGAGACCCAGTACTTC; CDR3aa: CASTSQGRETQYF
d_gene: -; v_gene: TRBV27; abundance: -; j_gene: TRBJ1-5; CDR3nt: TGTGCCAGCAGTTGGGGAGCGGGGTATCAGCCCCAGCATTTT; CDR3aa: CASSWGAGYQPQHF
d_gene: -; v_gene: TRBV11-2; abundance: -; j_gene: TRBJ1-1; CDR3nt: TGTGCCAGCAGCTTAATGGTGACAGGCGAGCCGAACACTGAAGCTTTCTTT; CDR3aa: CASSLMVTGEPNTEAFF
d_gene: -; v_gene: TRBV28; abundance: -; j_gene: TRBJ1-5; CDR3nt: TGTGCCAGCTACCGGGATTACAATCAGCCCCAGCATTTT; CDR3aa: CASYRDYNQPQHF
d_gene: -; v_gene: TRBV18; abundance: -; j_gene: TRBJ1-1; CDR3nt: TGTGCCAGCTCACAGACACCTATGAACACTGAAGCTTTCTTT; CDR3aa: CASSQTPMNTEAFF
d_gene: -; v_gene: TRBV5-1; abundance: -; j_gene: TRBJ1-2; CDR3nt: TGCGCCAGCAGCCAAGGAGGAAATAACTATGGCTACACCTTC; CDR3aa: CASSQGGNNYGYTF
d_gene: -; v_gene: TRBV24-1; abundance: -; j_gene: TRBJ2-1; CDR3nt: TGTGCCACCAGTGGTCCAGTTGAGGGCAATGAGCAGTTCTTC; CDR3aa: CATSGPVEGNEQFF
d_gene: -; v_gene: TRBV7-9; abundance: -; j_gene: TRBJ1-5; CDR3nt: TGTGCCAGCACCAAGGGAGATTTTGAGCCCCAGCATTTT; CDR3aa: CASTKGDFEPQHF
d_gene: -; v_gene: TRBV18; abundance: -; j_gene: TRBJ2-1; CDR3nt: TGTGCCAGCTCACCACTGGGGCTGAGTATAAACAATGAGCAGTTCTTC; CDR3aa: CASSPLGLSINNEQFF
d_gene: -; v_gene: TRBV2; abundance: -; j_gene: TRBJ1-4; CDR3nt: TGTGCCAGCGGGGCCTTGGGAAGTGAAAAACTGTTTTTT; CDR3aa: CASGALGSEKLFF
d_gene: -; v_gene: TRBV7-6; abundance: -; j_gene: TRBJ1-2; CDR3nt: TGTGCCAGCAGCTTAGGAGTGGCAGGGGACTATGGCTACACCTTC; CDR3aa: CASSLGVAGDYGYTF